This TCR beta chain is drawn from a study of regulatory T cells in long-lasting Graves disease. Findings and caveats of the study: Persistent Graves' patients had lower TCR diversity than newly diagnosed ones. Persistent disease preferred TRBV28, TRBJ1-2 and TRBJ2-5.

The time point: newly diagnosed GD, antithyroid drugs for less than 3 months. Isolated PBMC RNA provided the starting material for the TCR library. This CDR3 has 16 amino acids. Germline V gives CDR1 SGHRS, CDR2 YFSETQ. Trimming took 0 bases from V and 3 from J, leaving 16 bases between them. The sample holds many counts of this clonotype. Its target is unknown. Both iRepertoire HTBI primers and Arm-PCR of CDR3 regions were used to build the TCR beta libraries. Via MiXCR, TCRdb re-called the multiplex PCR reads, giving one row per CDR3 protein. The repertoire consists of approximately 560,000 distinct CDR3 sequences, with around 16% occurring once and the leading ten covering 12%. The sample was also reused in another study, on T cells in Graves' hyperthyroidism and ophthalmopathy. That work adds: Exclusion followed for patients with uncontrolled infection, other autoimmune disease, pregnancy or lactation. Among clonotypes expanded in thyroid above 0.001, most were also found in blood.

The sample here was peripheral blood mononuclear cells (PBMCs), taken at new diagnosis, from a patient treated with antithyroid drugs. The chain uses TRBV5-1 and TRBJ2-7; a weak D match, TRBD2 (9 bases). This sequence originates from a man between 18 and 35 years old with Graves disease. CDR3 sequence (DNA): TGCGCCAGCAGCTTGGCCCCTAGCGGGACAGGCTACGAGCAGTACTTC. Its protein product is CASSLAPSGTGYEQYF.